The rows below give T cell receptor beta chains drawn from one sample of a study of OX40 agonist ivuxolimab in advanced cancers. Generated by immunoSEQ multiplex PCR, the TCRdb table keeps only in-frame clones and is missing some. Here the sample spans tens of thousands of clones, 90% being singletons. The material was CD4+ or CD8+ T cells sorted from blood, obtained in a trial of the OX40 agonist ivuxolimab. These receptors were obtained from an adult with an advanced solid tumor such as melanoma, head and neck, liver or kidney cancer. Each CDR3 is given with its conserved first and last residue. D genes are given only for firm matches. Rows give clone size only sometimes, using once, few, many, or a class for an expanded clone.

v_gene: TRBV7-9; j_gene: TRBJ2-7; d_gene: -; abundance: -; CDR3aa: CASSSASEINYEQYF; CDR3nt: TGTGCCAGCAGCTCTGCCTCCGAGATTAATTACGAGCAGTACTTC
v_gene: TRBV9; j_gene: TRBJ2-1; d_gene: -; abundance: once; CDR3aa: CASNQAGTYNEQFF; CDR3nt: TGTGCCAGCAACCAGGCCGGGACCTACAATGAGCAGTTCTTC
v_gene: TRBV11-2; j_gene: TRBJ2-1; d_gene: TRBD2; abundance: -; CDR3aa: CASSLDLSSGSGEQFF; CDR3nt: TGTGCCAGCAGCTTAGATCTGTCTAGCGGGAGTGGTGAGCAGTTCTTC
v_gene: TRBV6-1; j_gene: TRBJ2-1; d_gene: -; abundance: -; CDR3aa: CASSEWAVYNEQFF; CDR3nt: TGTGCCAGCAGTGAATGGGCCGTTTACAATGAGCAGTTCTTC
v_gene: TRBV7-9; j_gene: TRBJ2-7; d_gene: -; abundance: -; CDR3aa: CASSLSGIYEQYF; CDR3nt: TGTGCCAGCAGCTTATCAGGGATCTACGAGCAGTACTTC
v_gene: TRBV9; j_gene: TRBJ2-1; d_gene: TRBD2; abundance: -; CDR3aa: CASSGLGLAVYNEQFF; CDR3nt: TGTGCCAGCAGCGGGCTGGGACTAGCGGTCTACAATGAGCAGTTCTTC
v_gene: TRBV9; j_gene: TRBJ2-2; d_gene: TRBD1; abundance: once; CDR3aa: CASSVVGGHTGELFF; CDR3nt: TGTGCCAGCAGCGTAGTAGGGGGCCACACCGGGGAGCTGTTTTTT
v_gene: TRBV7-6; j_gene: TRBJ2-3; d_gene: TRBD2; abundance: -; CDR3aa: CASSVTSGPTDTQYF; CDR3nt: TGTGCCAGCAGCGTGACTAGCGGCCCCACAGATACGCAGTATTTT
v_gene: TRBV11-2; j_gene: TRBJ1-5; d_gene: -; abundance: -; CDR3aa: CASSLVGFDQPQHF; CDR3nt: TGTGCCAGCAGCTTAGTGGGGTTCGATCAGCCCCAGCATTTT
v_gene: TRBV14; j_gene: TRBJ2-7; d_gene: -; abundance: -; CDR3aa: CASSQAGVGYEQYF; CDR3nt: TGTGCCAGCAGCCAAGCAGGGGTCGGCTACGAGCAGTACTTC
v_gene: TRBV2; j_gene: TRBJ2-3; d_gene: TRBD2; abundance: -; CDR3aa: CASSPRGTSGRTDTQYF; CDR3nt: TGTGCCAGCAGTCCCAGAGGTACTAGCGGGAGGACAGATACGCAGTATTTT
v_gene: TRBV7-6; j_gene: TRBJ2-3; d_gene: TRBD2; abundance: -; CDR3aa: CASSGSGSWDTQYF; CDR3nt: TGTGCCAGCAGCGGTAGCGGGAGTTGGGATACGCAGTATTTT
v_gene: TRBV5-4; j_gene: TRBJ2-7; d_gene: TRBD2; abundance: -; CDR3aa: CASSSGGLAGGNTYEQYF; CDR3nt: TGTGCCAGCAGCTCGGGGGGACTAGCGGGAGGAAATACCTACGAGCAGTACTTC
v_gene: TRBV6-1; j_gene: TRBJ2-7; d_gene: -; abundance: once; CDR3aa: CASRRDTYEQYF; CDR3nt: TGTGCCAGCAGGAGAGACACTTACGAGCAGTACTTC
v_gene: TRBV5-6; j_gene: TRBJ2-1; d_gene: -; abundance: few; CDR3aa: CASVPTGYNEQFF; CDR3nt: TGTGCCAGCGTACCCACAGGGTACAATGAGCAGTTCTTC
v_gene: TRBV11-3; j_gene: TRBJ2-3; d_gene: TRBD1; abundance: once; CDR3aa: CASSLDRRGGGTDTQYF; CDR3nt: TGTGCCAGCAGCTTAGATCGGAGAGGGGGCGGTACAGATACGCAGTATTTT